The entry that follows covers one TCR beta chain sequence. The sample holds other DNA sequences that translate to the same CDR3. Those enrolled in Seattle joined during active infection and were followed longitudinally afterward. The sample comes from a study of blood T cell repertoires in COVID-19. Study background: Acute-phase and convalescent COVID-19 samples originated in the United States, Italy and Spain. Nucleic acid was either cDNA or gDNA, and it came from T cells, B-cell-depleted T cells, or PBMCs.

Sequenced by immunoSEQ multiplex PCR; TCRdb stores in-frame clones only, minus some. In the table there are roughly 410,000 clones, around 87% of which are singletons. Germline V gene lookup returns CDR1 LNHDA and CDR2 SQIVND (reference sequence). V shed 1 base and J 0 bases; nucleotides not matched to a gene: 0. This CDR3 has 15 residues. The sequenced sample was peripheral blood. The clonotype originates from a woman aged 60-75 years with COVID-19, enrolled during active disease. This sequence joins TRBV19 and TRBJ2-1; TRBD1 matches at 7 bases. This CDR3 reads CASSIGTGSYNEQFF. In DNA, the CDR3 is TGTGCCAGTAGTATAGGGACAGGCTCCTACAATGAGCAGTTCTTC.